The rows below give T cell receptor beta chains drawn from one sample of a study of tumor-infiltrating lymphocytes in oesophageal squamous cell carcinoma. MiXCR, applied by TCRdb to the PCR reads, yields one record per CDR3 protein. The sample has 15,000 to 20,000 distinct CDR3 sequences, roughly 53% seen once; the top ten hold 20% to 25%. The sequenced material came from esophageal tumor tissue. Every receptor here comes from a male donor with esophageal squamous cell carcinoma. Both conserved end residues are part of each CDR3. Fields, in order: D gene, J gene, clone size, V gene, CDR3 protein, CDR3 DNA. A D gene is named only where the DNA matches it firmly. Size is stated for part of the rows, as once, few or many counts, or as a class when the clone is expanded.

D gene: -; J gene: TRBJ2-7; clone size: -; V gene: TRBV12-5; CDR3 protein: CASGADSSYEQYF; CDR3 DNA: TGTGCTAGTGGTGCGGACAGTTCCTACGAGCAGTACTTC
D gene: -; J gene: TRBJ2-5; clone size: -; V gene: TRBV7-6; CDR3 protein: CASSNDWETQYF; CDR3 DNA: TGTGCCAGCAGCAATGATTGGGAGACCCAGTACTTC
D gene: -; J gene: TRBJ2-5; clone size: -; V gene: TRBV7-9; CDR3 protein: CASSLGVGGGRFEGQETQYF; CDR3 DNA: TGTGCCAGCAGCTTAGGCGTAGGGGGGGGGAGATTCGAAGGACAAGAGACCCAGTACTTC
D gene: TRBD2; J gene: TRBJ2-1; clone size: -; V gene: TRBV6-6; CDR3 protein: CASSLLASGRNEQFF; CDR3 DNA: TGTGCCAGCAGTTTACTGGCTAGCGGGAGAAATGAGCAGTTCTTC
D gene: -; J gene: TRBJ1-5; clone size: -; V gene: TRBV7-4; CDR3 protein: CASATSKGGREDQPQHF; CDR3 DNA: TGTGCCAGCGCTACTTCTAAGGGGGGCAGGGAGGATCAGCCCCAGCATTTT
D gene: -; J gene: TRBJ2-7; clone size: -; V gene: TRBV6-1; CDR3 protein: CASSETTYEQYF; CDR3 DNA: TGTGCCAGCAGTGAAACGACCTACGAGCAGTACTTC
D gene: -; J gene: TRBJ1-6; clone size: few; V gene: TRBV11-2; CDR3 protein: CASSLDGVAYNSPLHF; CDR3 DNA: TGTGCCAGCAGCTTAGACGGGGTGGCCTATAATTCACCCCTCCACTTT
D gene: -; J gene: TRBJ2-1; clone size: -; V gene: TRBV7-2; CDR3 protein: CASSPQGALPLHF; CDR3 DNA: TGTGCCAGCAGCCCACAGGGCGCGCTACCCCTCCACTTC
D gene: -; J gene: TRBJ2-6; clone size: few; V gene: TRBV7-6; CDR3 protein: CASSLGAPGLAVLRF; CDR3 DNA: -
D gene: TRBD2; J gene: TRBJ2-1; clone size: -; V gene: TRBV6-1; CDR3 protein: CASTRLAGGLNTQFF; CDR3 DNA: TGTGCCAGCACAAGACTAGCGGGAGGATTAAATACGCAGTTCTTC
D gene: TRBD1; J gene: TRBJ1-4; clone size: -; V gene: TRBV7-2; CDR3 protein: CASSLFGAGGLLANEKLFF; CDR3 DNA: TGTGCCAGCAGCTTATTTGGGGCAGGGGGCCTTCTAGCTAATGAAAAACTGTTTTTT
D gene: TRBD2; J gene: TRBJ2-7; clone size: many; V gene: TRBV5-1; CDR3 protein: CASSTSGTSGRTRVYEQYF; CDR3 DNA: TGCGCCAGCAGCACATCCGGGACTAGCGGGAGGACACGGGTATACGAGCAGTACTTC
D gene: -; J gene: TRBJ2-3; clone size: -; V gene: TRBV7-3; CDR3 protein: CASSLNYGTDTQYF; CDR3 DNA: TGTGCCAGCAGCTTAAACTATGGCACAGATACGCAGTATTTT
D gene: TRBD2; J gene: TRBJ2-3; clone size: -; V gene: TRBV12-3/TRBV12-4; CDR3 protein: CASMGLAGGTDTQYF; CDR3 DNA: TGTGCCAGTATGGGGCTAGCGGGAGGGACAGATACGCAGTATTTT
D gene: TRBD2; J gene: TRBJ2-5; clone size: -; V gene: TRBV7-2; CDR3 protein: CASSLRLAGSGEQYF; CDR3 DNA: TGTGCCAGCAGCTTGAGACTAGCGGGGTCTGGAGAGCAGTACTTC
D gene: TRBD1; J gene: TRBJ2-7; clone size: -; V gene: TRBV7-9; CDR3 protein: CASSPVGDTGGYYEQYF; CDR3 DNA: TGTGCCAGCAGCCCAGTAGGGGATACAGGGGGTTACTACGAGCAGTACTTC
D gene: TRBD2; J gene: TRBJ2-1; clone size: -; V gene: TRBV6-1; CDR3 protein: CASSDSGVAGGLNEQFF; CDR3 DNA: TGTGCCAGCAGTGACTCTGGGGTAGCGGGGGGGCTCAATGAGCAGTTCTTC
D gene: -; J gene: TRBJ1-2; clone size: few; V gene: TRBV6-6; CDR3 protein: CASSYSAGNGYTF; CDR3 DNA: TGTGCCAGCAGTTACTCTGCAGGGAATGGCTACACCTTC
D gene: -; J gene: TRBJ2-1; clone size: medium-sized; V gene: TRBV7-3; CDR3 protein: CASSTEATRAWNEQFF; CDR3 DNA: TGTGCCAGCAGCACCGAAGCGACTCGAGCATGGAATGAGCAGTTCTTC
D gene: -; J gene: TRBJ2-5; clone size: -; V gene: TRBV7-6; CDR3 protein: CASSLGPDETQYF; CDR3 DNA: TGTGCCAGCAGCTTAGGCCCGGATGAGACCCAGTACTTC
D gene: -; J gene: TRBJ2-1; clone size: few; V gene: TRBV7-9; CDR3 protein: CASSFSSTLSNEQFF; CDR3 DNA: TGTGCCAGCAGCTTTTCGAGCACCCTGAGCAATGAGCAGTTCTTC
D gene: -; J gene: TRBJ1-6; clone size: -; V gene: TRBV7-2; CDR3 protein: CASSPQGTNNSPLHF; CDR3 DNA: TGTGCCAGCAGCCCCCAGGGTACCAATAATTCACCCCTCCACTTT
D gene: TRBD2; J gene: TRBJ2-1; clone size: many; V gene: TRBV4-2; CDR3 protein: CASSQTSGSYNEQFF; CDR3 DNA: TGTGCCAGCAGCCAAACTAGCGGGAGCTACAATGAGCAGTTCTTC
D gene: TRBD1; J gene: TRBJ2-2; clone size: -; V gene: TRBV7-6; CDR3 protein: CASRYGQGYTGELFF; CDR3 DNA: TGTGCCAGCAGATACGGACAGGGGTACACCGGGGAGCTGTTTTTT
D gene: TRBD2; J gene: TRBJ2-1; clone size: -; V gene: TRBV12-5; CDR3 protein: CASGLSPSGGLGNEQFF; CDR3 DNA: TGTGCTAGTGGTTTGTCTCCTAGCGGGGGGTTGGGCAATGAGCAGTTCTTC
D gene: TRBD2; J gene: TRBJ2-1; clone size: once; V gene: TRBV11-2; CDR3 protein: CASSLVRLAGGGETQFF; CDR3 DNA: TGTGCCAGCAGCTTAGTCAGACTAGCGGGAGGTGGAGAGACCCAGTTCTTC